Here is one TCR beta chain with its context. This sample was taken from a study of T cells in Graves' hyperthyroidism and ophthalmopathy. Amplified regions were TCR beta CDR3 sequences from RNA transcripts. HTBI primers were employed in a first-round RT-PCR of the TCR CDR3. TCRdb called the multiplex PCR reads again in MiXCR, with one record for every CDR3 protein. Among 500,000 to 650,000 distinct CDR3 sequences, approximately 17% were seen once, and the ten largest hold under 20%. This CDR3 is built from 13 residues. V lost 3 bases to trimming and J lost 6 bases, with 11 bases between them. Germline loops: CDR1 ENHRY, CDR2 SYGVKD.

The receptor comes from a woman aged 18 to 35 with Graves' ophthalmopathy. Sequencing used blood. J is TRBJ1-1 and V is TRBV10-3; TRBD1 might be the D (6 bases). The CDR3 DNA follows: TGTGCCATCAGTGATGGGGGGGGCTCTGAAGCTTTCTTT. Translation gives CAISDGGGSEAFF.